A selection of T cell receptor beta chains follows, all from one sample in a study of blood T cells in healthy people across ages. TCRdb re-derived calls from the 5' RACE reads in MiXCR, one entry per CDR3 protein. This sample has 700,000 to 850,000 distinct CDR3 sequences, with around 34% found just once. What was sequenced was blood. These receptor sequences come from a man between 18 and 35 years old in good health. CDR3s include the opening cysteine and the closing phenylalanine or tryptophan. D genes are given only for firm matches. Some rows have no size entry. The others give once, few or many, or a class for an expanded clone.

V gene,J gene,D gene,clone size,CDR3 DNA,CDR3 protein
TRBV24-1,TRBJ2-1,.,.,TGTGCCACCAGCCCCGTCGAGAGGGCGAGGGAGACCCAGTTCTTC,CATSPVERARETQFF
TRBV5-6,TRBJ2-4,TRBD2,many,TGTGCCAGCAGCCCGGGACTAGCGGACGTCAAAAACATTCAGTACTTC,CASSPGLADVKNIQYF
TRBV11-2,TRBJ2-1,TRBD1,.,TGTGCCAGCAGCTTAGATAGGGGACAGGGCCTCAATGAGCAGTTCTTC,CASSLDRGQGLNEQFF
TRBV20-1,TRBJ1-1,.,.,TGCAGTGCTAGAGGGATCGGACTGGGGACTGAAGCTTTCTTT,CSARGIGLGTEAFF
TRBV3-1,TRBJ1-1,TRBD1,few,TGTGCCAGCACGAGGGACAGGTTCGGAGAAGCTTTCTTT,CASTRDRFGEAFF
TRBV18,TRBJ2-7,TRBD2,.,TGTGCCAGCTCACCTGGACTAGCGAGCTCCTACGAGCAGTACTTC,CASSPGLASSYEQYF
TRBV4-3,TRBJ1-2,.,.,TGCGCCAGCAGCCTCAGGACCGGGAACGGCAACTATGGCTACACCTTC,CASSLRTGNGNYGYTF
TRBV21-1,TRBJ2-2,.,.,TGTGCCAGCAACCAGGGTACCGGGGAGCTGTTTTTT,CASNQGTGELFF
TRBV5-1,TRBJ2-5,.,.,TGCGCCAGCAGCGCGGGACTTCCTCCTAAGGAGCAGTACTTC,CASSAGLPPKEQYF
TRBV20-1,TRBJ1-5,.,.,TGCAGTGCTAGAGAAGGTAGTTTTGTCAATCAGCCCCAGCATTTT,CSAREGSFVNQPQHF
TRBV5-5,TRBJ2-5,TRBD1,few,TGTGCCAGCAGCGTGACAGGGGGCCGGTTAGAGACCCAGTACTTC,CASSVTGGRLETQYF
TRBV20-1,TRBJ1-4,TRBD1,.,TGCAGTGCTGCCGCGACAGGGGTTTTTGAAAAACTGTTTTTT,CSAAATGVFEKLFF
TRBV12-3/TRBV12-4,TRBJ2-1,.,many,TGTGCCAGCAGTTTCGGACAGTATTCCTACAATGAGCAGTTCTTC,CASSFGQYSYNEQFF
TRBV9,TRBJ2-1,.,.,TGTGCCAGCAGCGTAAGCCCCGGGACAACCCTAATCTTC,CASSVSPGTTLIF
TRBV20-1,TRBJ1-2,.,few,TGCAGTGCTACAGGGGCCTATGGCTACACCTTC,CSATGAYGYTF
TRBV20-1,TRBJ1-4,.,few,TGCAGTGCTAGAGGGGGCGGGGAAAAACTGTTTTTT,CSARGGGEKLFF
TRBV10-3,TRBJ1-2,.,few,TGTGCCATCAGGGGAGGTCTGACCGCGGCTGGCTACACCTTC,CAIRGGLTAAGYTF
TRBV9,TRBJ2-1,.,few,TGTGCCAGCAGCGTAAGTGAGGGGGGGTACAATGAGCAGTTCTTC,CASSVSEGGYNEQFF
TRBV2,TRBJ2-7,TRBD2,few,TGTGCCAGCGGGGAGAGGACTAGCGGGGTCAATGAGCAGTACTTC,CASGERTSGVNEQYF
TRBV15,TRBJ1-1,TRBD1,once,TGTGCCACCAGCAGAAATGGACAGGGTCCATTCAACACTGAAGCTTTCTTT,CATSRNGQGPFNTEAFF
TRBV30,TRBJ1-2,.,few,TGTGCCTGGAGTGTAAATAATCAGTGGATCTACACCTTC,CAWSVNNQWIYTF
TRBV29-1,TRBJ1-2,.,many,TGCAGCGTTGGTTCCATCGCCTACACCTTC,CSVGSIAYTF
TRBV27,TRBJ2-4,.,few,TGTGCCAGCAGTTACAGCTCTCTAGCCAAAAACATTCAGTACTTC,CASSYSSLAKNIQYF
TRBV24-1,TRBJ2-7,.,.,TGTGCCACCAGTGCGGGTCGGACATACAATGAGCAGTACTTC,CATSAGRTYNEQYF
TRBV7-3,TRBJ1-2,TRBD1,.,TGTGCCAGCAGCACCTCCGGGACAGGGACCAATGGCTACACCTTC,CASSTSGTGTNGYTF
TRBV2,TRBJ2-1,TRBD2,few,TGTGCCAGCGGCGGGGGATGGAACAATGAGCAGTTCTTC,CASGGGWNNEQFF
TRBV5-1,TRBJ1-1,.,few,TGCGCCAGCAGCCTAATAGTGGACAGCCCTGATTCTGAAGCTTTCTTT,CASSLIVDSPDSEAFF
TRBV5-1,TRBJ2-1,.,many,TGCGCCAGCAGCTTGCAAAGCAATGAGCAGTTCTTC,CASSLQSNEQFF
TRBV4-1,TRBJ2-3,TRBD2,.,TGCGCCAGCAGCCTTTCCCGGTGGCGGGGGAGCACAGATACGCAGTATTTT,CASSLSRWRGSTDTQYF
TRBV9,TRBJ2-2,.,.,TGTGCCAGCAGCCTCTCGCGGAGGAGGGCATCGAACACCGGGGAGCTGTTTTTT,CASSLSRRRASNTGELFF
TRBV7-2,TRBJ2-5,TRBD2,once,TGTGCCAGCAGCTTACCGCGGGGGGGGCAAGAGACCCAGTACTTC,CASSLPRGGQETQYF
TRBV5-1,TRBJ1-2,.,many,TGCGCCAGCAGCTTGGTAGAGGGTTTAGGATATGGCTACACCTTC,CASSLVEGLGYGYTF
TRBV29-1,TRBJ1-1,.,few,TGCAGCGTTGAGGAGAACACTGAAGCTTTCTTT,CSVEENTEAFF
TRBV18,TRBJ1-2,.,.,TGTGCCAGCTCACCACGGGGAGACGATGGCTACACCTTC,CASSPRGDDGYTF
TRBV20-1,TRBJ2-3,TRBD1,many,TGCAGTGCCGAAGGACAGGGCGACACAGATACGCAGTATTTT,CSAEGQGDTDTQYF
TRBV2,TRBJ2-4,.,few,TGTGCCAGCAGTGGGGCAGAGGCCAAAAACATTCAGTACTTC,CASSGAEAKNIQYF
TRBV18,TRBJ1-1,TRBD1,.,TGTGCCAGCTCAACTACTACAGGGGCTGGCGCTGAAGCTTTCTTT,CASSTTTGAGAEAFF